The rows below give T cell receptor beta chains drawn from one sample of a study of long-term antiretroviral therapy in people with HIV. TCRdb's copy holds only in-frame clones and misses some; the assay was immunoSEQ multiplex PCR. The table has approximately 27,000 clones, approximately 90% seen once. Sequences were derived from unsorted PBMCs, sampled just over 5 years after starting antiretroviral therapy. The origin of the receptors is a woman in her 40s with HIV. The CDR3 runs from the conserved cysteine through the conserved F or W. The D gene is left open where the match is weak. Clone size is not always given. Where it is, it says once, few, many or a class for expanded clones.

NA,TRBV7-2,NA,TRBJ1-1,TGTGCCAGCACCTGGGGGGCACACCTGAACACTGAAGCTTTCTTT,CASTWGAHLNTEAFF
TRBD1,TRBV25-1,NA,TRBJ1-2,TGTGCCAGCAGTCACGTGGGGACAGGGGGCGTCTATGGCTACACCTTC,CASSHVGTGGVYGYTF
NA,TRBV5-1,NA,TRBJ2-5,TGCGCCAGCAGCTCCAGGACTAAAGAGACCCAGTACTTC,CASSSRTKETQYF
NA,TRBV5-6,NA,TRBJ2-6,TGTGCCAGCAGCTTTATGAGTGTTGGGGCCAACGTCCTGACTTTC,CASSFMSVGANVLTF
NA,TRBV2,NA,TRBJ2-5,TGTGCCAGCACTCCGGGACGGACCCAAGAGACCCAGTACTTC,CASTPGRTQETQYF
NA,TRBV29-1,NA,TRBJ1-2,TGCAGCGTTGGGGGCCTGAGAGATGGCTACACCTTC,CSVGGLRDGYTF
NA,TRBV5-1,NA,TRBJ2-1,TGCGCCAGCAGCTTGGGACTATCATTTACGAGCTCCTACAATGAGCAGTTCTTC,CASSLGLSFTSSYNEQFF
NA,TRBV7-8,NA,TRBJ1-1,TGTGCCAGCAGCTTTTGGACAGACACTGAAGCTTTCTTT,CASSFWTDTEAFF
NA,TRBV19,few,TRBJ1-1,TGTGCCAGTAGGGAGAGTAGATTGAACACTGAAGCTTTCTTT,CASRESRLNTEAFF
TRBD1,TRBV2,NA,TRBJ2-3,TGTGCCAGCAGTGGGGGACAGGGGACAGATACGCAGTATTTT,CASSGGQGTDTQYF